These 14 T cell receptor beta chains were sequenced from one sample in a study of blood T cell dynamics during melanoma immunotherapy. Time point given: week 3, after first cycle of checkpoint inhibitor. TCRdb keeps only in-frame clones here, not all; method: immunoSEQ multiplex PCR. Among 6,000 to 8,500 clones listed, under 90% were seen once. The sample was blood, taken from a patient treated with checkpoint blockade. The receptor set was obtained from a human donor with melanoma.

The chain joins TRBV2 to TRBJ2-7; 7 bases are shared with TRBD1. The CDR3 contains 14 residues. Germline V gives CDR1 SNHLY, CDR2 FYNNEI. With 5 bases clipped from V and 0 bases from J, the junction kept 4 bases outside the gene matches. The CDR3 reads CASSPDRVSYEQYF. In DNA, the CDR3 is TGTGCCAGCAGTCCTGACAGGGTCTCCTACGAGCAGTACTTC. Complete variable domain (other parts from reference TRBV2 and TRBJ2-7): EPEVTQTPSHQVTQMGQEVILRCVPISNHLYFYWYRQILGQKVEFLVSFYNNEISEKSEIFDDQFSVERPDGSNFTLKIRSTKLEDSAMYFCASSPDRVSYEQYFGPGTRLTVT.

The chain has TRBV6-1 and TRBJ2-7; 10 bases are shared with TRBD1. CDR1 and CDR2 (germline): MNHNS, SASEGT. The CDR3 consists of 17 residues. After removal of 1 base from V and 2 bases from J, the junction contained 8 bases not matched to a gene. The CDR3 sequence is CASSEVGTGALAYEQYV. CDR3 nucleotide sequence: TGTGCCAGCAGTGAAGTCGGGACAGGGGCTTTGGCCTACGAGCAGTACGTC.

The chain has TRBV2 and TRBJ2-7, with 9 bases that match TRBD1. V shed 4 bases and J 7 bases; nucleotides not matched to a gene: 11. Germline CDR1 and CDR2: SNHLY and FYNNEI. The CDR3 covers 15 residues. CDR3 in DNA: TGTGCCAGCAGTGCCCAATTACAGGGGGCGGGGGAGCAGTACTTC. It yields the protein CASSAQLQGAGEQYF.

This sequence joins TRBV5-1 and TRBJ1-1, with TRBD1 identical over 9 bases. The germline CDR1 and CDR2 sequences are SGHRS and YFSETQ. Losses at the gene ends were 2 bases for V and 8 bases for J; bases not matched to a gene: 1. The CDR3 consists of 12 residues. The CDR3 DNA is TGCGCCAGCAGCTTTGGGACAGGGGAAGCTTTCTTT. This sequence encodes CASSFGTGEAFF.

The chain has TRBV12-2 and TRBJ2-7. TRBV12-2 is classified as a pseudogene. The CDR3 is 17 amino acids. CDR3 sequence (DNA): TGTGCAAGTCGGCCCCTGGAATGGGGTGGATGGTCCTACGAGCAGTACGTC. This translates into CASRPLEWGGWSYEQYV.

The chain couples TRBV18 to TRBJ2-6; 7 bases are a match to TRBD2. Germline assignment: CDR1 KGHSH and CDR2 LQKENI. With 3 bases clipped from V and 2 bases from J, the junction kept 1 base outside the gene matches. CDR3 size: 15 residues. The CDR3 DNA sequence: TGTGCCAGCTCACCCCGGGGGGCTGGGGCCAACGTCCTGACTTTC. Its translation: CASSPRGAGANVLTF. The variable domain in full, completed from reference TRBV18 and TRBJ2-6, reads NAGVMQNPRHLVRRRGQEARLRCSPMKGHSHVYWYRQLPEEGLKFMVYLQKENIIDESGMPKERFSAEFPKEGPSILRIQQVVRGDSAAYFCASSPRGAGANVLTFGAGSRLTVL.

This rearrangement joins TRBV11-2 to TRBJ1-1; maybe TRBD1 (6 bases). CDR3 length: 15 amino acids. In germline, CDR1 is SGHAT, CDR2 FQNNGV. Trimming took off 5 bases at V and 0 bases at J, with 13 bases between the two ends. This CDR3 reads CASSLHTGMNTEAFF. DNA of the CDR3: TGTGCCAGCAGCCTTCACACAGGGATGAACACTGAAGCTTTCTTT.

CDR3: CASSRTGGGTEAFF. The CDR3 bases are TGTGCCAGCAGCCGGACAGGGGGCGGGACTGAAGCTTTCTTT. The chain employs TRBV6-1 and TRBJ1-1, with 11 bases that match TRBD1. With V trimmed by 6 bases and J by 5 bases, 5 bases remained unmatched. The CDR3 covers 14 residues. Germline lookup yields CDR1 MNHNS and CDR2 SASEGT.

The rearrangement links TRBV7-2 to TRBJ2-1; D possibly uses TRBD1 or TRBD2 (6 bases each). The V gene's germline CDR1 is SGHTA and CDR2 FQGNSA. Trimming removed 0 bases from V and 8 bases from J, with 11 bases in between. This CDR3 is 14 amino acids long. Here the CDR3 DNA reads TGTGCCAGCAGCTTAGCGCTTAGGGGGGATGAGCAGTTCTTC. Translating gives CASSLALRGDEQFF.

The chain uses TRBV5-5 and TRBJ1-5; D gene unclear. The length of the CDR3 is 13 residues. Per the germline V gene, CDR1 is SGHKS and CDR2 is YYEKEE (reference sequence). Trimming pared 6 bases from V and 4 bases from J, leaving 11 bases between. The CDR3 DNA is TGTGCCAGCACCACTTTCGGGAATCAGCCCCAGCATTTT. It translates to CASTTFGNQPQHF.

The chain recombines TRBV27 with TRBJ1-1; 7 positions agree with TRBD1. V gave up 10 bases and J gave up 4 bases; unmatched junction bases: 9. CDR1 is MNHEY and CDR2 is SMNVEV in the germline V gene (reference sequence). The length of the CDR3 is 13 residues. The DNA of the CDR3 is TGTGCCACTATACAGGGGCTCCCCACTGAAGCTTTCTTT. Its protein is CATIQGLPTEAFF.

This chain joins TRBV6-1 and TRBJ2-6, with D possibly TRBD2 on 7 matching bases. The CDR3 is 19 amino acids. V was shortened by 6 bases and J by 2 bases, with 23 bases between the two germline ends. Germline-derived CDR1 and CDR2 are MNHNS and SASEGT. Written as DNA, the CDR3 is TGTGCCAGCAGAGAAACCTCGGGGAGGGGGAATGCTGGGGCCAACGTCCTGACTTTC. Its translation: CASRETSGRGNAGANVLTF.

The chain uses TRBV28 and TRBJ2-1; 10 bases map to TRBD2. The CDR3 is 14 residues long. The ends lost 6 bases at V and 9 bases at J; junction bases unmatched: 8. CDR1 MDHEN and CDR2 SYDVKM come from the germline V gene. The CDR3 region is CASSSAGGAVEQFF. CDR3 DNA: TGTGCCAGCAGCTCAGCGGGAGGGGCCGTTGAGCAGTTCTTC. The complete variable domain, with remaining parts taken from reference TRBV28 and TRBJ2-1, reads DVKVTQSSRYLVKRTGEKVFLECVQDMDHENMFWYRQDPGLGLRLIYFSYDVKMKEKGDIPEGYSVSREKKERFSLILESASTNQTSMYLCASSSAGGAVEQFFGPGTRLTVL.

This chain uses TRBV30 with TRBJ1-5; no clear D gene. This CDR3 has 13 amino acids. The V gene's germline CDR1 is GTSNPN and CDR2 SVGIG (reference sequence). V lost 1 base and J 4 bases, leaving 8 bases between the germline ends. The CDR3 DNA reads as TGTGCCTGGAGTGCCACCATGAATCAGCCCCAGCATTTT. The encoded protein is CAWSATMNQPQHF.